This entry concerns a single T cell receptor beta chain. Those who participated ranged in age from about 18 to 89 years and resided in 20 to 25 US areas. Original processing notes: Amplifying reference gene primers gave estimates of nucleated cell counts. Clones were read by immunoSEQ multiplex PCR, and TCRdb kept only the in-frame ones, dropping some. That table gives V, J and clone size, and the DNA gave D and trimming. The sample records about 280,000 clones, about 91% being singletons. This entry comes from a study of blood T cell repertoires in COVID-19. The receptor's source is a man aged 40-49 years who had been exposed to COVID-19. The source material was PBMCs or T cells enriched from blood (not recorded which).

Written as DNA, the CDR3 is TGTGCCATTCCCCGGGACAGGGGTGGCTACACCTTC. This encodes CAIPRDRGGYTF. The rearrangement joins TRBV10-3 to TRBJ1-2; 10 nucleotides line up with TRBD1. Trimming cost V 9 bases and J 7 bases; bases outside gene matches: 5. Germline CDR1 ENHRY, CDR2 SYGVKD. The CDR3 spans 12 residues.